Following are 26 T cell receptor beta chains from one sample sequenced in a study of human T cells and chemical hapten exposure. As for time point: patch test 2, 6 weeks after DPC sensitization. Treatment defined: therapeutic diphenylcyclopropenone sensitization with weekly scalp DPC. TCRdb re-derived calls from the RACE reads in MiXCR, one entry per CDR3 protein. The table lists about 40,000 distinct CDR3 sequences, about 3% of them singletons. The sequencing used whole blood, collected in connection with sensitization to the hapten diphenylcyclopropenone (DPC). The receptors here all came from a man aged 35-49 years with alopecia areata. Some clones in this sample may be carry-over from other donors' samples.

This clonotype was counted ten times or more. The V call is TRBV12-3 or TRBV12-4, the J call TRBJ1-4, with D maybe TRBD1 (5 bases). The CDR3 is 13 amino acids. The germline V and J ends were trimmed by 1 base and 7 bases, with 7 bases remaining between them. The CDR3 region has the DNA TGTGCCAGCAGTTTAGTAAGGGGTGAAAAACTGTTTTTT. As protein: CASSLVRGEKLFF.

This clonotype was observed many times. This chain uses TRBV7-2 with TRBJ2-7; 13 nucleotides align to TRBD2. The germline V gene has CDR1 SGHTA and CDR2 FQGNSA. This CDR3 comprises 15 residues. The V segment lost 5 bases and the J segment 3 bases; nucleotides outside the gene matches: 4. In nucleotides, the CDR3 is TGTGCCAGCAGCCCTCGGACTAGCGGGAGCTACGAGCAGTACTTC. The encoded protein is CASSPRTSGSYEQYF.

This clonotype was counted only a few times. The chain couples TRBV2 to TRBJ2-1, with TRBD2 matching 10 bases. The germline V gene encodes CDR1 SNHLY and CDR2 FYNNEI. CDR3 length: 15 amino acids. After removal of 4 bases from V and 4 bases from J, the junction contained 4 bases not matched to a gene. The CDR3 DNA reads TGTGCCAGCAGTGGGGGACTAGCGAAATACAATGAGCAGTTCTTC. Its protein product is CASSGGLAKYNEQFF.

Many counts were recorded for this clonotype. The V gene is TRBV6-1, the J gene TRBJ1-6; D unresolved. The germline V gene encodes CDR1 MNHNS and CDR2 SASEGT. This CDR3 region has 12 residues. The V end lost 6 bases, the J end lost 9 bases, and 9 bases lay between the germline ends. The CDR3 here is CASSSVGSPLHF. CDR3 sequence (DNA): TGTGCCAGCAGCTCTGTGGGTTCACCCCTCCACTTT.

This clonotype was recorded at least ten times. This chain joins TRBV7-2 and TRBJ2-5, with TRBD1 matching over 8 bases. The germline gives CDR1 SGHTA, CDR2 FQGNSA. V lost 4 bases and J lost 5; bases outside the gene matches: 9. CDR3 size: 15 residues. This CDR3 is CASSSKTGAGETQYF. In nucleotides, the CDR3 is TGTGCCAGCAGCTCCAAGACAGGGGCGGGTGAGACCCAGTACTTC.

This clonotype was detected ten times or more. For the CDR3, the DNA is TGTGCCAGCAGCTTCAGGCTAGAGCGGGAGGGGGGGGACACAGATACGCAGTATTTT. Protein product: CASSFRLEREGGDTDTQYF. V and J are TRBV13 and TRBJ2-3, with TRBD2 matching over 10 bases. After removal of 3 bases from V and 2 bases from J, the junction contained 14 bases not matched to a gene. The germline V gene has CDR1 PRHDT and CDR2 FYEKMQ (reference sequence). This CDR3 contains 19 residues.

There are many counts of this clonotype. This sequence joins TRBV18 and TRBJ1-5; D is perhaps TRBD1 (6 bases). Germline loops: CDR1 KGHSH, CDR2 LQKENI. Trimming left V 3 bases short and J 9 bases short, with 12 bases between. CDR3 length: 13 amino acids. The CDR3 reads CASSPETGGPQHF. For the CDR3, the DNA is TGTGCCAGCTCACCTGAGACAGGAGGGCCCCAGCATTTT.

This clonotype was counted ten times or more. V gene TRBV2 combines with J gene TRBJ2-3; D may match TRBD1 or TRBD2 (5 bases each). V lost 8 bases and J 1 base, leaving 16 bases between the germline ends. From germline, CDR1 is SNHLY and CDR2 FYNNEI. The CDR3 contains 15 residues. The CDR3 here is CASATEGMGTDTQYF. The CDR3 bases are TGTGCCAGCGCCACCGAGGGGATGGGCACAGATACGCAGTATTTT.

At least ten counts were recorded for this clonotype. CDR3 protein: CASLSTVTAGPFTDTQYF. The CDR3 DNA reads as TGTGCCAGCTTAAGTACAGTCACGGCGGGACCGTTCACAGATACGCAGTATTTT. The J gene is TRBJ2-3, the V gene TRBV6-2 or TRBV6-3, with D perhaps matching TRBD2 (6 bases). This CDR3 is built from 18 residues. In germline, CDR1 is MNHEY, CDR2 SVGEGT. The V end lost 8 bases, the J end lost 2 bases, and 26 bases lay between the germline ends.

This clonotype was seen repeatedly, ten times or more. CDR3 in DNA: TGTGCCATCAGTGAGTCTCCCCAGGGAGATGAGCAGTTCTTC. Amino acid sequence: CAISESPQGDEQFF. The V gene is TRBV10-3, the J gene TRBJ2-1; possibly TRBD1 or TRBD2 for D (5 bases each). The CDR3 contains 14 residues. V lost 0 bases and J lost 8, with 11 bases in between. From germline, CDR1 is ENHRY and CDR2 SYGVKD.

This clonotype came up many times. The V and J genes are TRBV6-5 and TRBJ2-3, with 10 bases fitting TRBD2. This CDR3 region has 18 residues. The ends lost 5 bases at V and 0 bases at J; junction bases unmatched: 11. The germline V gene encodes CDR1 MNHEY and CDR2 SVGAGI. The CDR3 DNA follows: TGTGCCAGCAGTCCGGGACTAGCGATAGTGTATAGCACAGATACGCAGTATTTT. Encoded protein: CASSPGLAIVYSTDTQYF.

To note about this clonotype: This may arise from a read error, as a much more abundant clone is one base away. This CDR3 reads CASSEGFGSYNEQFF. The CDR3 bases are TGTGCCAGCAGTGAAGGATTTGGCTCCTACAATGAGCAGTTCTTC. The chain carries TRBV2 and TRBJ2-1; D is unresolved. Per the germline V gene, CDR1 is SNHLY and CDR2 is FYNNEI. The CDR3 runs to 15 residues. V lost 1 base and J lost 0, with 7 bases in between.

The table lists this clonotype with many counts. This chain uses TRBV12-3 or TRBV12-4 with TRBJ1-1, with a possible D match to TRBD1 (6 bases). The ends were cut back, 6 bases at V and 3 bases at J, with 20 bases in the middle. The CDR3 has 16 amino acids. The CDR3 DNA is TGTGCCAGCAGCCGCCTGGGGGCTCGGGGGGACACTGAAGCTTTCTTT. Amino acids: CASSRLGARGDTEAFF.

This clonotype was observed many times. The chain joins TRBV14 to TRBJ2-1; TRBD1 agrees at 8 bases. Germline CDR1 is SGHDN and CDR2 is FVKESK. The CDR3 extends over 21 amino acids. V shed 1 base and J 4 bases; nucleotides not matched to a gene: 21. The CDR3 coding sequence is TGTGCCAGCAGCCAAGGGGGGGCGCTTGCGCGTGGGACAGGACCATACAATGAGCAGTTCTTC. This encodes CASSQGGALARGTGPYNEQFF.

In this sample, this clonotype turned up many times. CDR3 loop: CSARERILSSYNSPLHF. The DNA for the CDR3 is TGCAGTGCTAGAGAACGCATCCTTAGCTCCTATAATTCACCCCTCCACTTT. This chain joins TRBV20-1 and TRBJ1-6; D remains ambiguous. Germline V lookup: CDR1 DFQATT, CDR2 SNEGSKA (reference sequence). The CDR3 runs 17 residues. Trimming cost V 0 bases and J 0 bases, with 12 bases left between them.

This clonotype has just a few counts. The rearrangement uses TRBV19 and TRBJ2-1, with TRBD2 as a possible D gene (6 bases). The CDR3 length is 14 residues. CDR1 and CDR2 from the germline V gene are LNHDA and SQIVND (reference sequence). V lost 3 bases, J lost 4 bases, and 10 bases lay in between. Written as DNA, the CDR3 is TGTGCCAGTAGTATGGGGGGTAGATACAATGAGCAGTTCTTC. Translated, it gives CASSMGGRYNEQFF. Based on the CDR3 plus reference TRBV19 and TRBJ2-1, the full variable domain is DGGITQSPKYLFRKEGQNVTLSCEQNLNHDAMYWYRQDPGQGLRLIYYSQIVNDFQKGDIAEGYSVSREKKESFPLTVTSAQKNPTAFYLCASSMGGRYNEQFFGPGTRLTVL.

This clonotype was counted once. A much larger clone differs from this one at a single base, so this may be a read error. The chain is built from TRBV5-1 and TRBJ2-4; D not resolved. Germline values: CDR1 SGHRS, CDR2 YFSETQ. This CDR3 is built from 14 residues. The CDR3: CSSSLEWAKNIQYF. The CDR3 DNA reads as TGCTCCAGCAGCTTGGAGTGGGCCAAAAACATTCAGTACTTC.

This clonotype has at least ten counts. This chain connects TRBV12-3 or TRBV12-4 to TRBJ2-5; 7 positions match TRBD1. J was trimmed by 2 bases and V by 3 bases; bases with no gene match: 3. This CDR3 region has 14 residues. Here the CDR3 reads CASSLGQPQETQYF. The CDR3 nucleotides read TGTGCCAGCAGTTTGGGACAGCCTCAAGAGACCCAGTACTTC.

This clonotype came up many times. The chain is built from TRBV9 and TRBJ2-1; TRBD2 matches at 8 bases. The CDR3 covers 13 residues. The ends lost 3 bases at V and 10 bases at J; junction bases unmatched: 6. Germline V gene data show CDR1 as SGDLS and CDR2 as YYNGEE. The chain's CDR3 is CASSGTGGAEQFF. CDR3 DNA: TGTGCCAGCAGCGGCACGGGGGGGGCGGAGCAGTTCTTC.

As concerns this clonotype: This sequence may be a read error, since a much larger clone differs from it by one base. The chain combines TRBV5-1 with TRBJ2-5, with 11 bases matching TRBD2. The CDR3 has 14 residues. Trimming took 7 bases from V and 4 from J; bases not matched to a gene: 6. In germline, CDR1 is SGHRS, CDR2 YFSETQ. The CDR3 loop is CASVTSGSTETQYF. DNA of the CDR3: TGCGCCAGCGTCACTAGCGGGAGTACAGAGACCCAGTACTTC.

On this clonotype itself: Being one base from a much bigger clone, this may be a read error. The V and J genes are TRBV5-1 and TRBJ1-4; no definite D call. The CDR3 is made up of 15 amino acids. Trimming removed 3 bases from V and 3 bases from J, with 12 bases in between. Germline V lookup: CDR1 SGHRS, CDR2 YFSETQ. The DNA of the CDR3 is TGCGCCAGCAGCTCTCGCACTGAGGCTAATGAAAAACTGTTTTTT. This gives the protein CASSSRTEANEKLFF. Variable domain in full (rest from reference TRBV5-1 and TRBJ1-4): KAGVTQTPRYLIKTRGQQVTLSCSPISGHRSVSWYQQTPGQGLQFLFEYFSETQRNKGNFPGRFSGRQFSNSRSEMNVSTLELGDSALYLCASSSRTEANEKLFFGSGTQLSVL.

This clonotype was seen ten or more times. The chain joins TRBV14 to TRBJ2-6; 7 bases are a match to TRBD1. In germline, CDR1 is SGHDN, CDR2 FVKESK. J gave up 5 bases and V 2 bases, and 6 bases lay outside the gene matches. The CDR3 totals 16 residues. Written as DNA, the CDR3 is TGTGCCAGCAGCCAAAACACAGGGGTCTGGGCCAACGTCCTGACTTTC. This translates into CASSQNTGVWANVLTF. The variable domain in full, with the rest retrieved from reference TRBV14 and TRBJ2-6, is EAGVTQFPSHSVIEKGQTVTLRCDPISGHDNLYWYRRVMGKEIKFLLHFVKESKQDESGMPNNRFLAERTGGTYSTLKVQPAELEDSGVYFCASSQNTGVWANVLTFGAGSRLTVL.

This clonotype was detected ten times or more. The CDR3: CASSLQLNTEAFF. The DNA of the CDR3 is TGTGCCAGCAGCTTACAGTTGAACACTGAAGCTTTCTTT. V usage is TRBV7-3 and J usage is TRBJ1-1; the D is unclear. The ends were cut back, 2 bases at V and 0 bases at J, with 4 bases in the middle. The CDR3 spans 13 residues. Germline V gives CDR1 SGHTA, CDR2 FQGTGA.

The table lists this clonotype with a few counts. V and J are TRBV7-2 and TRBJ1-1; weak D call: TRBD1 (6 bases). Germline V gene sequence: CDR1 SGHTA, CDR2 FQGNSA. This CDR3 is 14 amino acids long. Trimming removed 6 bases from V and 7 bases from J, with 18 bases in between. CDR3 in amino acids: CASRKEWGADEAFF. CDR3 in DNA: TGTGCCAGCAGAAAGGAATGGGGGGCCGATGAAGCTTTCTTT.

The CDR3 is CASSLLSVGNEQFF. As DNA, the CDR3 is TGTGCCAGCAGCTTACTTAGCGTAGGAAATGAGCAGTTCTTC. The chain links TRBV7-9 to TRBJ2-1, with D maybe TRBD2 (5 bases). Trimming left V 2 bases short and J 7 bases short, with 12 bases between. Per the germline V gene, CDR1 is SEHNR and CDR2 is FQNEAQ (reference sequence). The CDR3 is 14 residues long.

This clonotype showed up many times. The J gene is TRBJ2-7, the V gene TRBV20-1, with D perhaps matching TRBD1 (6 bases). Trimming shortened V by 1 base and J by 0 bases, and 10 bases separated the two germline ends. The V gene's germline CDR1 is DFQATT and CDR2 SNEGSKA (reference sequence). This CDR3 is built from 14 residues. CDR3 in DNA: TGCAGTGCTAGAGGGACAGTAACCTCCTACGAGCAGTACTTC. It specifies CSARGTVTSYEQYF.